The 29 T cell receptor beta chains listed next were all sequenced from one sample in a study of sequential checkpoint blockade in melanoma. Sequencing used immunoSEQ multiplex PCR; TCRdb keeps in-frame clones, though not all of them. The top ten clones hold roughly a sixth of a sample with some 9,600 clones, more than 20% of them seen once. Treatment specified: randomized to nivolumab then ipilimumab (arm A) or the reverse (arm B). The sample was tumor tissue (inferred from file names), taken from a patient given nivolumab and ipilimumab in sequence. The origin of the receptors is a human donor with melanoma.

This CDR3 is CASSESAGAQPQHF. The CDR3, as DNA: TGCGCCAGCAGTGAATCGGCAGGGGCTCAGCCCCAGCATTTT. This chain connects TRBV10-2 to TRBJ1-5; D possibly corresponds to TRBD1 (6 bases). V was clipped by 3 bases and J by 6 bases, with 12 bases between them. CDR3 length: 14 amino acids. The germline V gene encodes CDR1 WSHSY and CDR2 SAAADI.

By sample share, this clone is medium-sized. V is TRBV9 and J is TRBJ1-4, with a tentative D call TRBD1 (5 bases). V lost 6 bases to trimming and J lost 5 bases, with 14 bases between them. The CDR3 covers 14 residues. The germline CDR1 and CDR2 sequences are SGDLS and YYNGEE. As DNA, the CDR3 is TGTGCCAGCATTTTCAGACAGCTCAATGAAAAACTGTTTTTT. Encoded protein: CASIFRQLNEKLFF.

The chain joins TRBV18 to TRBJ2-1, with 8 bases fitting TRBD2. The ends lost 6 bases at V and 6 bases at J; junction bases unmatched: 13. Germline CDR1 KGHSH, CDR2 LQKENI. The CDR3 contains 16 residues. CDR3 amino acids: CASSSRYGRASNEQFF. DNA for the CDR3: TGTGCCAGCTCCTCGCGGTACGGGAGGGCAAGCAATGAGCAGTTCTTC.

The sample holds a few counts of this clone. This chain connects TRBV28 to TRBJ1-6; 8 nucleotides match TRBD1. CDR3 length equals 16 residues. Germline CDR1 is MDHEN and CDR2 is SYDVKM. The ends lost 2 bases at V and 3 bases at J; junction bases unmatched: 3. CDR3 region: CASSLPTGVYNSPLHF. The CDR3 coding sequence is TGTGCCAGCAGTTTACCGACAGGGGTCTATAATTCACCCCTCCACTTT.

The genes are TRBV11-3 and TRBJ2-5, with 9 bases matching TRBD1. Germline V gene lookup returns CDR1 SGHNT and CDR2 YENEEA. J lost 3 bases, V lost 5 bases, and 4 bases had no gene match. The length of the CDR3 is 14 residues. CDR3 protein: CASSPRTGEETQYF. As DNA, the CDR3 is TGTGCCAGCAGCCCGCGGACAGGGGAAGAGACCCAGTACTTC.

This clone was detected ten times or more. CDR3 amino acids: CASSLRGNTGELFF. In DNA, the CDR3 is TGTGCCAGCAGCTTAAGGGGGAACACCGGGGAGCTGTTTTTT. The genes are TRBV11-3 and TRBJ2-2; D may be TRBD1 (5 bases). This CDR3 comprises 14 residues. The V gene's germline CDR1 is SGHNT and CDR2 YENEEA. Between the trimmed V and J ends, which lost 2 bases and 1 base, there was a span of 5 bases.

The chain couples TRBV18 to TRBJ2-5, with TRBD1 matching over 7 bases. This CDR3 region has 14 residues. The germline V gene encodes CDR1 KGHSH and CDR2 LQKENI. The ends lost 4 bases at V and 2 bases at J; junction bases unmatched: 4. The CDR3 here is CASSLRQGQETQYF. The CDR3 DNA reads TGTGCCAGCTCACTACGACAGGGACAAGAGACCCAGTACTTC.

This sequence joins TRBV30 and TRBJ2-1, with D perhaps TRBD2 (6 bases). The germline V and J ends were trimmed by 2 bases and 11 bases, with 13 bases remaining between them. The CDR3 loop spans 12 amino acids. CDR1 is GTSNPN and CDR2 is SVGIG in the germline V gene (reference sequence). In nucleotides, the CDR3 is TGTGCCTGGAGTACCGAGACTAGGCAGCAGTTCTTC. It encodes CAWSTETRQQFF.

In this sample, this clone turned up a few times. The CDR3 is CASSLSSRNEKLFF. CDR3 sequence (DNA): TGTGCCAGCAGTTTATCGTCAAGGAATGAAAAACTGTTTTTT. The genes are TRBV28 and TRBJ1-4, with D hard to call. The CDR3 is 14 amino acids. In germline, CDR1 is MDHEN, CDR2 SYDVKM. V lost 1 base and J lost 5, with 8 bases in between.

This rearrangement joins TRBV19 to TRBJ2-3; D is possibly TRBD2 (6 bases). The CDR3 contains 14 residues. Per germline, CDR1 LNHDA and CDR2 SQIVND (reference sequence). Trimming cost V 2 bases and J 2 bases, with 8 bases left between them. The CDR3 bases are TGTGCCAGTAGTATACGGGGGACCACAGATACGCAGTATTTT. This gives the protein CASSIRGTTDTQYF.

The table lists this clone with a few counts. The V call is TRBV9, the J call TRBJ2-2; possibly TRBD2 for D (6 bases). Germline CDR1 reads SGDLS; CDR2 reads YYNGEE. This CDR3 is built from 15 residues. Trimming cost V 5 bases and J 2 bases, with 13 bases left between them. CDR3 sequence reads: CASSFGEANTGELFF. The CDR3 region has the DNA TGTGCCAGCAGTTTCGGGGAGGCAAACACCGGGGAGCTGTTTTTT.

The chain links TRBV19 to TRBJ2-1; maybe TRBD2 (5 bases). CDR3 length: 12 residues. Trimming took off 7 bases at V and 12 bases at J, with 16 bases between the two ends. Germline V CDR1 and CDR2: LNHDA, SQIVND (reference sequence). CDR3 bases: TGTGCCAGTACGGGGAACCTCGGGCGGCAGTTCTTC. Its translation: CASTGNLGRQFF.

This clone was counted between two and nine times. V gene TRBV11-3 combines with J gene TRBJ2-3; TRBD1 or TRBD2 may be the D gene (7 bases each). The V end lost 3 bases, the J end lost 2 bases, and 15 bases lay between the germline ends. CDR1 SGHNT and CDR2 YENEEA come from the germline V gene. The length of the CDR3 is 16 residues. The CDR3 coding sequence is TGTGCCAGCAGCTTGACAGGGAGGGGAACCACAGATACGCAGTATTTT. This codes for CASSLTGRGTTDTQYF.

There are many counts of this clone. The chain recombines TRBV6-8 with TRBJ1-1; no firm D call. This CDR3 region has 13 residues. Deletions cut 5 bases from V and 0 bases from J, with 7 bases between. Germline CDR1 is MNHGY and CDR2 is SAAAGT. The CDR3 nucleotides read TGTGCCAGCAGTGTGACACTGAACACTGAAGCTTTCTTT. Amino acids: CASSVTLNTEAFF.

This chain links TRBV9 with TRBJ2-1, with D uncertain. Deletions cut 1 base from V and 8 bases from J, with 22 bases between. Germline CDR1 and CDR2: SGDLS and YYNGEE. This CDR3 has 17 amino acids. CDR3 sequence reads: CASSVLPSVTEPHEQFF. The CDR3 bases are TGTGCCAGCAGCGTACTGCCCTCCGTGACCGAGCCCCATGAGCAGTTCTTC. The variable domain in full, completed from reference TRBV9 and TRBJ2-1, reads DSGVTQTPKHLITATGQRVTLRCSPRSGDLSVYWYQQSLDQGLQFLIQYYNGEERAKGNILERFSAQQFPDLHSELNLSSLELGDSALYFCASSVLPSVTEPHEQFFGPGTRLTVL.

This clone is medium-sized (0.01 to 0.1%) by share. V is TRBV30 and J is TRBJ1-1; a weak D match, TRBD1 (6 bases). V was clipped by 0 bases and J by 2 bases, with 13 bases between them. This CDR3 contains 15 residues. Per germline, CDR1 GTSNPN and CDR2 SVGIG (reference sequence). CDR3 in amino acids: CAWSVSGVENTEAFF. CDR3 coding DNA: TGTGCCTGGAGTGTGTCAGGGGTTGAAAACACTGAAGCTTTCTTT.

The chain employs TRBV29-1 and TRBJ2-5, with 7 bases that match TRBD2. This CDR3 region has 15 residues. Germline CDR1 SQVTM, CDR2 ANQGSEA. V lost 3 bases to trimming and J lost 2 bases; unmatched junction nucleotides: 9. CDR3 bases: TGCAGCGTTGAGAGGGAGGGAGGGAGTCAAGAGACCCAGTACTTC. Amino acid sequence: CSVEREGGSQETQYF.

V usage is TRBV28 and J usage is TRBJ1-5; a weak D match, TRBD1 (5 bases). Germline CDR1 reads MDHEN; CDR2 reads SYDVKM. CDR3 length equals 15 residues. V was cut by 6 bases and J by 0 bases, with 12 bases left in between. The CDR3 protein is CASSRQQDSNQPQHF. The CDR3 DNA follows: TGTGCCAGCAGCCGCCAACAGGATAGCAATCAGCCCCAGCATTTT.

Worth noting for this clone: At one boundary the junction diverges from the germline segment, which might be a read error. The gene calls are TRBV6-8 and TRBJ2-7; 9 positions match TRBD1. The length of the CDR3 is 13 residues. The germline V gene has CDR1 MNHGY and CDR2 SAAAGT. CDR3 coding DNA: TGTGCCATCAGTGGGACAGGGACCAACGAGCAGTACTTC. It translates to CAISGTGTNEQYF.

In its sample, this clone is medium-sized (0.01 to 0.1%). The chain has TRBV19 and TRBJ1-4; 7 positions agree with TRBD1. Losses at the gene ends were 5 bases for V and 6 bases for J; bases not matched to a gene: 9. The CDR3 is 15 residues long. Per germline, CDR1 LNHDA and CDR2 SQIVND (reference sequence). The CDR3 reads CASSRGQLADEKLFF. The CDR3 DNA follows: TGTGCCAGTAGTCGGGGACAGCTGGCTGATGAAAAACTGTTTTTT. Combining the CDR3 with reference TRBV19 and TRBJ1-4 gives the whole variable domain DGGITQSPKYLFRKEGQNVTLSCEQNLNHDAMYWYRQDPGQGLRLIYYSQIVNDFQKGDIAEGYSVSREKKESFPLTVTSAQKNPTAFYLCASSRGQLADEKLFFGSGTQLSVL.

This clone was seen a few times. CDR3 nucleotides: TGTGCCAGCAGCTTCGCCGGGACAGTCAATGAAAAACTGTTTTTT. Its translation is CASSFAGTVNEKLFF. The chain is built from TRBV11-3 and TRBJ1-4; 7 bases align to TRBD1. This CDR3 contains 15 residues. V was clipped by 3 bases and J by 5 bases; unmatched bases: 6. Germline V lookup: CDR1 SGHNT, CDR2 YENEEA.

The CDR3 region is CASSDARTDRGVIDTQYF. The CDR3 coding sequence is TGCGCCAGCAGCGACGCCCGCACGGACCGAGGGGTGATCGATACGCAGTATTTT. This chain links TRBV10-2 with TRBJ2-3; the D call may be TRBD1 or TRBD2 (5 bases each). CDR1 WSHSY and CDR2 SAAADI come from the germline V gene. The CDR3 contains 18 residues. V lost 6 bases, J lost 6 bases, and 28 bases lay in between.

This clone showed up just a few times. The V call is TRBV9, the J call TRBJ1-1; D is possibly TRBD1 (6 bases). The CDR3 runs 15 residues. The V end was cut by 0 bases, the J end by 6 bases, with 15 bases between. The germline CDR1 and CDR2 sequences are SGDLS and YYNGEE. The CDR3 protein is CASSVAVRGFAEAFF. CDR3 bases: TGTGCCAGCAGCGTAGCCGTCAGGGGTTTTGCTGAAGCTTTCTTT. The full variable domain, its missing parts supplied by reference TRBV9 and TRBJ1-1, is DSGVTQTPKHLITATGQRVTLRCSPRSGDLSVYWYQQSLDQGLQFLIQYYNGEERAKGNILERFSAQQFPDLHSELNLSSLELGDSALYFCASSVAVRGFAEAFFGQGTRLTVV.

The chain combines TRBV6-8 with TRBJ2-2, with 13 positions matching TRBD2. There are 16 residues in the CDR3. Germline CDR1 and CDR2: MNHGY and SAAAGT. The ends lost 3 bases at V and 6 bases at J; junction bases unmatched: 4. The CDR3 nucleotides are TGTGCCAGCAGTTATCCCGGACTAGCGGGAGCCGGGGAGCTGTTTTTT. Amino acids: CASSYPGLAGAGELFF.

This clone was counted between two and nine times. The chain links TRBV6-8 to TRBJ2-1, with 9 positions matching TRBD2. After removal of 5 bases from V and 3 bases from J, the junction contained 5 bases not matched to a gene. The CDR3 totals 15 residues. Germline CDR1 is MNHGY and CDR2 is SAAAGT. CDR3 DNA: TGTGCCAGCAGTCCGCGGGAGGGGGTCTACAATGAGCAGTTCTTC. Protein: CASSPREGVYNEQFF.

The chain is built from TRBV11-3 and TRBJ2-1; 10 bases match TRBD2. V gave up 5 bases and J gave up 9 bases; unmatched junction bases: 7. The length of the CDR3 is 14 residues. Germline V CDR1 and CDR2: SGHNT, YENEEA. The CDR3 DNA is TGTGCCAGCAGCCGGACTAGCGGAGGTGGTGAGCAGTTCTTC. Amino acid sequence: CASSRTSGGGEQFF.

The rearrangement links TRBV5-1 to TRBJ1-6, with 7 bases fitting TRBD1. The J segment lost 7 bases and the V segment lost 4 bases, leaving 5 bases of the junction unmatched. This CDR3 region has 14 residues. Germline CDR1 is SGHRS and CDR2 is YFSETQ. The CDR3 spells CASSAGQTNSPLHF. The CDR3 DNA follows: TGCGCCAGCAGCGCGGGACAGACCAATTCACCCCTCCACTTT.

This clone was counted at least ten times. The V call is TRBV11-3, the J call TRBJ2-5; 10 bases are shared with TRBD1. This CDR3 comprises 19 residues. Trimming took 5 bases from V and 1 from J; bases not matched to a gene: 16. Germline CDR1 and CDR2: SGHNT and YENEEA. The CDR3 spells CASSRIQLSGTGAQETQYF. CDR3 DNA sequence: TGTGCCAGCAGCCGTATCCAACTTTCCGGGACAGGGGCCCAAGAGACCCAGTACTTC. Full variable domain (missing parts from reference TRBV11-3 and TRBJ2-5): EAGVVQSPRYKIIEKKQPVAFWCNPISGHNTLYWYLQNLGQGPELLIRYENEEAVDDSQLPKDRFSAERLKGVDSTLKIQPAELGDSAVYLCASSRIQLSGTGAQETQYFGPGTRLLVL.

This sequence joins TRBV9 and TRBJ1-2, with D hard to call. V lost 2 bases and J 5 bases, leaving 13 bases between the germline ends. CDR1 and CDR2 from the germline V gene are SGDLS and YYNGEE. The CDR3 spans 14 residues. The CDR3 reads CASSVLGEHYGYTF. In DNA form, the CDR3 reads TGTGCCAGCAGCGTTCTCGGGGAACATTATGGCTACACCTTC.